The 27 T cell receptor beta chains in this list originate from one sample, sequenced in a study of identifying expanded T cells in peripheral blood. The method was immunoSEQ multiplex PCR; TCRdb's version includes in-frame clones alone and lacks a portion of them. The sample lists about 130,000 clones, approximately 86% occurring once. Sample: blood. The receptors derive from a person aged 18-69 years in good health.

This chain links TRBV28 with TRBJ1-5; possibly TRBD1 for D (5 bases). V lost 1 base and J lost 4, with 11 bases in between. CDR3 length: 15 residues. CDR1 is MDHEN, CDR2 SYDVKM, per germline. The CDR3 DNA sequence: TGTGCCAGCAGTTTATATACGGGGGGAAATCAGCCCCAGCATTTT. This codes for CASSLYTGGNQPQHF.

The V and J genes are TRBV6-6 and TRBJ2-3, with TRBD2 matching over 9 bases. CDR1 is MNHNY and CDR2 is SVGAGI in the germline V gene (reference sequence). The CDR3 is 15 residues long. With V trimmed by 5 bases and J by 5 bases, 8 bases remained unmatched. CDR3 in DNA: TGTGCCAGCAGTCCCCAGCGGGAGGTAGGAGATACGCAGTATTTT. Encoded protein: CASSPQREVGDTQYF.

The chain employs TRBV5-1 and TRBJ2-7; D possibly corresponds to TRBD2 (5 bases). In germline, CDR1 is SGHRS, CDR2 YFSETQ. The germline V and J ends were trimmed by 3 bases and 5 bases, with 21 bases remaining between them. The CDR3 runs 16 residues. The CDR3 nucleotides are TGCGCCAGCAGCTCGTACCAGCGGAGGCTTGGGGACGAGCAGTACTTC. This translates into CASSSYQRRLGDEQYF.

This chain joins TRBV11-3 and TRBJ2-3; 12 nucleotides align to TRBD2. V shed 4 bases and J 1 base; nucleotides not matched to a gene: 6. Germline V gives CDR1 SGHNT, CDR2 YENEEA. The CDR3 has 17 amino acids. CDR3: CASSSWTSGDRTDTQYF. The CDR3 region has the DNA TGTGCCAGCAGCTCTTGGACTAGCGGGGACCGCACAGATACGCAGTATTTT.

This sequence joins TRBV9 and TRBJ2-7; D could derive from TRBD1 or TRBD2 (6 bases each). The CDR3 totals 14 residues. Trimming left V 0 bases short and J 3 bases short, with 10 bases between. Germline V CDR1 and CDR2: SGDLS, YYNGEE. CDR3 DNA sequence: TGTGCCAGCAGCGTAGCGGGGGCAGACTACGAGCAGTACTTC. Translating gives CASSVAGADYEQYF.

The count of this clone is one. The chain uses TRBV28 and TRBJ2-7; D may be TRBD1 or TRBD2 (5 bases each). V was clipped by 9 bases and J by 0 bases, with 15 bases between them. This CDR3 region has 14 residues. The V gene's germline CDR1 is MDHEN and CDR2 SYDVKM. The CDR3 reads CASFEGRSSYEQYF. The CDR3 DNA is TGTGCCAGTTTCGAGGGGCGGAGCTCCTACGAGCAGTACTTC.

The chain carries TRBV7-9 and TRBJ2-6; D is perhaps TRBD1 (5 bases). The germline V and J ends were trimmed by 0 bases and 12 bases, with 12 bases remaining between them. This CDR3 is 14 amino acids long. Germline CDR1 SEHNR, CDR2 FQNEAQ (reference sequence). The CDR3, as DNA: TGTGCCAGCAGCTTAGCCAGGGAACCCCTCGTCCTGACTTTC. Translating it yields CASSLAREPLVLTF.

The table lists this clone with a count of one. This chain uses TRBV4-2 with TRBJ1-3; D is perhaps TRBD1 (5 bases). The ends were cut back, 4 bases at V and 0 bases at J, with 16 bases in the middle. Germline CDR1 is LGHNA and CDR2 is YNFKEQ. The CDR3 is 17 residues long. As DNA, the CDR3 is TGTGCCAGCAGCCTAGGGACGGCGGCTTACTCTGGAAACACCATATATTTT. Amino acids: CASSLGTAAYSGNTIYF.

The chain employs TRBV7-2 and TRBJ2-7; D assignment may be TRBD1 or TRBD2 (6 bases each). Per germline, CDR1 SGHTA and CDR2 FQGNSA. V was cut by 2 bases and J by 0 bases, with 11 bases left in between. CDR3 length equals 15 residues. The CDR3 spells CASSLNWGASYEQYF. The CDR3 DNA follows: TGTGCCAGCAGCTTAAACTGGGGGGCCTCCTACGAGCAGTACTTC.

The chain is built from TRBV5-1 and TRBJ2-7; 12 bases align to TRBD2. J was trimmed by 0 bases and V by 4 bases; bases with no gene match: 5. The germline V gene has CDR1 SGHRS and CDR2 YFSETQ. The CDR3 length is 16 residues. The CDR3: CASSPRTSGASYEQYF. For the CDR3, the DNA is TGCGCCAGCAGCCCCCGGACTAGCGGGGCCTCCTACGAGCAGTACTTC. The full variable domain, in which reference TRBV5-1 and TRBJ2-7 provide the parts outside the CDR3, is KAGVTQTPRYLIKTRGQQVTLSCSPISGHRSVSWYQQTPGQGLQFLFEYFSETQRNKGNFPGRFSGRQFSNSRSEMNVSTLELGDSALYLCASSPRTSGASYEQYFGPGTRLTVT.

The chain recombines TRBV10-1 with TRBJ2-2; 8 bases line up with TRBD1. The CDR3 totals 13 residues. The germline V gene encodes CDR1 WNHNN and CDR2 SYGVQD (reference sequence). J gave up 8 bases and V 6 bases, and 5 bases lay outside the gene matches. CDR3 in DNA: TGCGCCAGCAGGGACAGGGTCGGAGGGGAGCTGTTTTTT. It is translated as CASRDRVGGELFF.

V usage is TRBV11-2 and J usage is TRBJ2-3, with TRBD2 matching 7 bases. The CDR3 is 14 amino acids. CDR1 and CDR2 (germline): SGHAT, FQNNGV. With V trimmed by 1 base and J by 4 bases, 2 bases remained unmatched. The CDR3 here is CASSLGLASDTQYF. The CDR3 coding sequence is TGTGCCAGCAGCTTAGGACTAGCCTCAGATACGCAGTATTTT.

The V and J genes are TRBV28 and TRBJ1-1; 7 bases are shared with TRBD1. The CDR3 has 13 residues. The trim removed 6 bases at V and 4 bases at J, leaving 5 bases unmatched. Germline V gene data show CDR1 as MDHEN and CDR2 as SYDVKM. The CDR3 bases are TGTGCCAGCAGGAAGTCAGGGGGCACTGAAGCTTTCTTT. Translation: CASRKSGGTEAFF.

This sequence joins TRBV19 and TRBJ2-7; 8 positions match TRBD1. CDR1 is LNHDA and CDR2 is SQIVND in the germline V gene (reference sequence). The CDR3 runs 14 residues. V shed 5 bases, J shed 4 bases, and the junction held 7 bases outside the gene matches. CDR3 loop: CASSQVTGEYEQYF. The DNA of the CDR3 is TGTGCCAGTAGTCAGGTGACAGGGGAGTACGAGCAGTACTTC.

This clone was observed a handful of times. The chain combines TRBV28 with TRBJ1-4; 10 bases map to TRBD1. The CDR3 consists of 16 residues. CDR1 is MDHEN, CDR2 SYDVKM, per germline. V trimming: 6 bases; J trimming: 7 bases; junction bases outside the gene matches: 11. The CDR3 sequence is CASRSWGTGDSEKLFF. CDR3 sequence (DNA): TGTGCCAGCAGATCCTGGGGGACAGGGGATAGTGAAAAACTGTTTTTT.

The CDR3 protein is CASGRAGYEQYF. CDR3 bases: TGTGCCAGCGGGAGGGCCGGTTACGAGCAGTACTTC. The chain links TRBV14 to TRBJ2-7, with 7 bases that match TRBD2. V was pared by 8 bases and J by 4 bases, with 5 bases of the junction left unmatched. From germline, CDR1 is SGHDN and CDR2 FVKESK. The CDR3 is made up of 12 amino acids.

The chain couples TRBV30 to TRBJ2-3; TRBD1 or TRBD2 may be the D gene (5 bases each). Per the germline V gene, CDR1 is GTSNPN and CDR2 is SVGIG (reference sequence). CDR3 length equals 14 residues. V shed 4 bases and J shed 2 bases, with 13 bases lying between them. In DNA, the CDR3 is TGTGCCTGGAAGTGGGGACGGGCCACAGATACGCAGTATTTT. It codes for CAWKWGRATDTQYF.

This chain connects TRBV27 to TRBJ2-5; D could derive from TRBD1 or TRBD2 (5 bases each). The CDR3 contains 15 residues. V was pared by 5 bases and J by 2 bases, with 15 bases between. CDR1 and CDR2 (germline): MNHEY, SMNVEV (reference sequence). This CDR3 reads CASSPLGEPQETQYF. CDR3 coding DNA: TGTGCCAGCAGTCCTCTAGGGGAGCCACAAGAGACCCAGTACTTC.

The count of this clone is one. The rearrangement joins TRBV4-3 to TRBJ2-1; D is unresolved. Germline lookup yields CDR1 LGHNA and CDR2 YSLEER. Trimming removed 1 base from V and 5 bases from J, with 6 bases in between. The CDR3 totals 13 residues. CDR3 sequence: CASSQVMDNEQFF. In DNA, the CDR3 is TGCGCCAGCAGCCAAGTCATGGACAATGAGCAGTTCTTC.

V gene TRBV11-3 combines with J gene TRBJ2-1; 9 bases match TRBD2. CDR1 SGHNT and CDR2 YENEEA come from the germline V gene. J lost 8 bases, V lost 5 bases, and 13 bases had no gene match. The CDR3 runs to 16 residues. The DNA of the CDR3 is TGTGCCAGCAGCCCCGAAGGGCGGGGGGGTGTCGATGAGCAGTTCTTC. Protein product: CASSPEGRGGVDEQFF.

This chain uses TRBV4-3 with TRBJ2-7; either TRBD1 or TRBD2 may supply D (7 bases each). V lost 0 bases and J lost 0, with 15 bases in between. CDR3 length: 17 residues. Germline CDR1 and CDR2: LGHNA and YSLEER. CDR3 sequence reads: CASSQDGRGTVSYEQYF. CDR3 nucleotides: TGCGCCAGCAGCCAAGATGGGCGGGGGACAGTCTCCTACGAGCAGTACTTC.

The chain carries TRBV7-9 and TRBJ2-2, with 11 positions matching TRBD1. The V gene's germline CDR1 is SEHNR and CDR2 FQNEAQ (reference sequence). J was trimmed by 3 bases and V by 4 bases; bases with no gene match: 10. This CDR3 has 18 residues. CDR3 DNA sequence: TGTGCCAGCAGCTGGGACAGGGGGTTTTTGTCGTACACCGGGGAGCTGTTTTTT. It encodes CASSWDRGFLSYTGELFF.

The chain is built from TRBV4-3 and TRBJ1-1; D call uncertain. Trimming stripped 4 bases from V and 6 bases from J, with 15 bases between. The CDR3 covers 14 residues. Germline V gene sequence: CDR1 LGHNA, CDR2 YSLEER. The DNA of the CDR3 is TGCGCCAGCAGCCCCCACGCCTTAGGGCCTGAAGCTTTCTTT. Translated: CASSPHALGPEAFF.

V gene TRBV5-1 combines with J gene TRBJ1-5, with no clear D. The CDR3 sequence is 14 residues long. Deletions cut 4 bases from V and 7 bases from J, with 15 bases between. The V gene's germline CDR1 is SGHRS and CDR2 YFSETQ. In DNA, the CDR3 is TGCGCCAGCAGCGAAGGTACGGGGTTGCAGCCCCAGCATTTT. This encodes CASSEGTGLQPQHF.

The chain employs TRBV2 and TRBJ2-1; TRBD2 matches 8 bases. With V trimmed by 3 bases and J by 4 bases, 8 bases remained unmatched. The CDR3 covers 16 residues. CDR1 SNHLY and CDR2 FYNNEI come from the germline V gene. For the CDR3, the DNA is TGTGCCAGCAGTGAGGGGGCTAGCGGGCAATACAATGAGCAGTTCTTC. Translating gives CASSEGASGQYNEQFF.

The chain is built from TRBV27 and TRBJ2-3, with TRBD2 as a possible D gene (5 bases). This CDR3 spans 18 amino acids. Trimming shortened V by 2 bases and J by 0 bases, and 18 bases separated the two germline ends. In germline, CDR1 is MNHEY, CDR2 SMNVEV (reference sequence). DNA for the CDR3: TGTGCCAGCAGTTTAACTCCCCTCAGGAGGTCAAGCACAGATACGCAGTATTTT. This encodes CASSLTPLRRSSTDTQYF.

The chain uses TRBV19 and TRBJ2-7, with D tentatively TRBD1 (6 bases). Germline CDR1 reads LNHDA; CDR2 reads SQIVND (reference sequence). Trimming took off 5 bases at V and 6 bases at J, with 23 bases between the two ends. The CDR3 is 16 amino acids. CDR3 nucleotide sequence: TGTGCCAGTAGTTCAAAATCAGGGGTTGTCTTGGGCGAGCAGTACTTC. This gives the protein CASSSKSGVVLGEQYF.